This T cell receptor (beta chain) is from a study of shared clonotypes between healthy human individuals. Deep-level assay runs were performed. The authors loaded roughly 180 ng DNA, approximately 30,000 T cell genomes, into sorted-subset replicate PCRs. The method was immunoSEQ multiplex PCR; TCRdb's version includes in-frame clones alone and lacks a portion of them. Of about 2.3 million clones listed, 80% to 95% were seen once; the top ten hold approximately 0.4%. Deletions cut 4 bases from V and 5 bases from J, with 10 bases between. CDR3 length: 13 residues. Germline assignment: CDR1 SGDLS and CDR2 YYNGEE.

This chain connects TRBV9 to TRBJ2-1; tentatively, D is TRBD1 (6 bases). This clonotype originated in a man between 18 and 35 years old in good health. Some clones in this sample may be carry-over from other donors' samples. The sequencing input was naive CD4+ T cells from PBMCs. Specified subset: CD45RA+ positively selected. The CDR3 sequence: CASSTPGDNEQFF. The CDR3 DNA sequence: TGTGCCAGCAGCACCCCAGGGGACAATGAGCAGTTCTTC.